This TCR beta chain is from a study of immune characterization of retroperitoneal liposarcoma. CDR3 length: 14 residues. V lost 8 bases to trimming and J lost 3 bases, with 16 bases between them. CDR1 MNHNS and CDR2 SASEGT come from the germline V gene. TCRdb analysed the PCR reads with MiXCR anew, one entry per CDR3 protein. The sample holds 8,500 to 11,000 distinct CDR3 sequences, around 30% seen once. This clonotype was recorded a few times. Sequenced input: tumor tissue. The sequence derives from a female donor with retroperitoneal liposarcoma. This chain uses TRBV6-1 with TRBJ1-1, with a weak D call TRBD1 (6 bases). Here the CDR3 DNA reads TGTGCCAGCCTCCGAGGGGGGGCGGACACTGAAGCTTTCTTT. This translates into CASLRGGADTEAFF.